Listed below are T cell receptor beta chains from one sample, sequenced in a study of blood T cell repertoires in COVID-19. Using immunoSEQ multiplex PCR, the repertoire was profiled, and TCRdb retains in-frame clones only, with some absent. The sample shows about 250,000 clones, about four fifths of them seen only once. The sample comprised PBMCs or T cells enriched from blood (not recorded which). The receptors were sampled from a woman between 40 and 55 years old who had been exposed to COVID-19. Each CDR3 is given with its conserved first and last residue. The D gene is left open where the match is weak. Rows give clone size only sometimes, using once, few, many, or a class for an expanded clone.

clone size,V gene,J gene,D gene,CDR3 protein,CDR3 DNA
NA,TRBV6-5,TRBJ1-3,TRBD1,CASSPEDRVGNTIYF,TGTGCCAGCAGTCCTGAGGACAGGGTTGGAAACACCATATATTTT
NA,TRBV5-1,TRBJ2-3,TRBD2,CASSTLQSGGTDTQYF,TGCGCCAGCAGCACACTCCAGAGCGGGGGCACAGATACGCAGTATTTT
NA,TRBV7-9,TRBJ1-1,NA,CASSLLQFTEAFF,TGTGCCAGCAGCTTATTACAGTTCACTGAAGCTTTCTTT
NA,TRBV6-5,TRBJ1-6,NA,CASSSEGGGNNSPLHF,TGTGCCAGCAGTTCTGAAGGAGGTGGTAATAATTCACCCCTCCACTTT
NA,TRBV2,TRBJ2-7,NA,CASSYQGEQYF,TGTGCCAGCAGTTACCAGGGGGAGCAGTACTTC
NA,TRBV28,TRBJ1-5,NA,CASNTRQLPQHF,TGTGCCAGCAATACCAGACAGTTACCCCAGCATTTT
NA,TRBV3-1/TRBV3-2,TRBJ2-7,TRBD1,CASSPGTGLYEQYF,TGTGCCAGCAGTCCCGGGACAGGACTCTACGAGCAGTACTTC
NA,TRBV5-1,TRBJ2-7,TRBD2,CASSPGTRDIVKQYF,TGCGCCAGCAGCCCCGGGACTAGGGACATCGTCAAGCAGTACTTC
NA,TRBV28,TRBJ1-6,TRBD1,CASSPSGGRGNSPLHF,TGTGCCAGCAGCCCCTCCGGGGGCAGGGGGAATTCACCCCTCCACTTT
NA,TRBV11-2,TRBJ2-3,NA,CASSLYRSTDTQYF,TGTGCCAGCAGCTTATACCGGAGCACAGATACGCAGTATTTT
NA,TRBV4-2,TRBJ1-1,TRBD1,CASSQADRANTEAFF,TGTGCCAGCAGCCAGGCCGACAGGGCGAACACTGAAGCTTTCTTT
NA,TRBV9,TRBJ2-1,TRBD1,CASSVAASGGNEQFF,TGTGCCAGCAGCGTAGCGGCGTCAGGGGGCAATGAGCAGTTCTTC
once,TRBV6-5,TRBJ1-2,NA,CASRTSNYGYTF,TGTGCCAGTAGGACATCCAACTATGGCTACACCTTC
NA,TRBV18,TRBJ2-5,NA,CASSPPGVYQETQYF,TGTGCCAGCTCACCACCAGGGGTTTACCAAGAGACCCAGTACTTC
NA,TRBV9,TRBJ2-5,TRBD2,CASSVEGLGGETQYF,TGTGCCAGCAGCGTAGAGGGACTAGGGGGGGAGACCCAGTACTTC
NA,TRBV5-1,TRBJ1-4,NA,CASSFLAGATNEKLFF,TGCGCCAGCAGCTTTCTTGCGGGGGCAACTAATGAAAAACTGTTTTTT
NA,TRBV28,TRBJ1-3,NA,CASTPRGDYSGNTIYF,TGTGCCAGCACCCCCCGGGGGGATTACTCTGGAAACACCATATATTTT
NA,TRBV2,TRBJ1-1,TRBD1,CASRGTGKNEAFF,TGTGCCAGCAGGGGGACAGGGAAAAATGAAGCTTTCTTT
NA,TRBV11-2,TRBJ1-5,NA,CASSLDPGSNQPQHF,TGTGCCAGCAGCTTAGACCCGGGTAGCAATCAGCCCCAGCATTTT
NA,TRBV6-5,TRBJ1-5,NA,CASRENNQPQHF,TGTGCCAGCAGGGAGAATAATCAGCCCCAGCATTTT
once,TRBV7-3,TRBJ2-2,TRBD2,CASSLGTRGADGELFF,TGTGCCAGCAGCTTGGGGACTAGGGGGGCTGACGGGGAGCTGTTTTTT
NA,TRBV27,TRBJ2-2,TRBD2,CASRGGSLTNTGELFF,TGTGCCAGCAGGGGCGGGAGTCTGACGAACACCGGGGAGCTGTTTTTT
NA,TRBV19,TRBJ2-3,NA,CASTDTGLTDTQYF,TGTGCCAGTACCGACACGGGACTCACAGATACGCAGTATTTT
NA,TRBV9,TRBJ2-3,NA,CASSVARGGTDTQYF,TGTGCCAGCAGCGTAGCTCGCGGAGGTACAGATACGCAGTATTTT
NA,TRBV11-3,TRBJ1-1,TRBD1,CASSLAGGTEAFF,TGTGCCAGCAGCTTAGCAGGGGGCACTGAAGCTTTCTTT
NA,TRBV10-2,TRBJ1-5,NA,CASSRGNQPQHF,TGCGCTTCTAGCCGGGGGAATCAGCCCCAGCATTTT
NA,TRBV18,TRBJ2-7,TRBD1,CASSPPADRGEQYF,TGTGCCAGCTCACCACCGGCGGACAGGGGCGAGCAGTACTTC